This T cell receptor (beta chain) was recovered during a study of early T cells in non-severe SARS-CoV-2 infection. TCRdb processed the 5' RACE reads anew with MiXCR; each CDR3 protein has one entry. This table holds tens of thousands of distinct CDR3 sequences, about 4.5% found once. Germline V gene lookup returns CDR1 SEHNR and CDR2 FQNEAQ (reference sequence). V was trimmed by 3 bases and J by 5 bases, leaving 14 bases between them. CDR3 length: 14 residues. Study findings and constraints: VDJdb-based annotation leaned toward anti-spike CD8 responses and missed private and CD4 specificities.

This clonotype was recorded a few times. Its specificity is unknown. This receptor was taken from an adult who was a healthcare worker with PCR-confirmed SARS-CoV-2 infection or an uninfected control (not recorded which). Sequencing was done on a sample of whole blood. The chain carries TRBV7-9 and TRBJ2-7; D perhaps matches TRBD2 (6 bases). CDR3 nucleotides: TGTGCCAGCAGCTTTGATACGGGGGTCGACGAGCAGTACTTC. Residues: CASSFDTGVDEQYF.